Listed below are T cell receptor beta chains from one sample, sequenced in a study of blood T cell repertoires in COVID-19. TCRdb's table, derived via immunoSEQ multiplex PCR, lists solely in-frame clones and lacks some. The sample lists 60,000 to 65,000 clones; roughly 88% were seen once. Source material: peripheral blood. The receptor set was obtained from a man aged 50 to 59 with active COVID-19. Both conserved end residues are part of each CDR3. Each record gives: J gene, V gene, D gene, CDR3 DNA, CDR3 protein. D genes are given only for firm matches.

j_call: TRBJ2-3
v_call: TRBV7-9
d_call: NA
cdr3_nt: TGTGCCAGCAGCTTAGTGGCGGGGAGACGGGCAGATACGCAGTATTTT
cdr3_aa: CASSLVAGRRADTQYF

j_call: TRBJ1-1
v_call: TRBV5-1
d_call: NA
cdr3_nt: TGCGCCAGCAGCTTGGCCGGAGACACTGAAGCTTTCTTT
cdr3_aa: CASSLAGDTEAFF

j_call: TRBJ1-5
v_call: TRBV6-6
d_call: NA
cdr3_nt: TGTGCCAGCGGGGAGGGGTCGGACAATCAGCCCCAGCATTTT
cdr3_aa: CASGEGSDNQPQHF

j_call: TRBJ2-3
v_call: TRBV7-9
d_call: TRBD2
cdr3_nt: TGTGCCAGCAGCAGACTAGCGGGAACTTCTAGCACAGATACGCAGTATTTT
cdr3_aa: CASSRLAGTSSTDTQYF

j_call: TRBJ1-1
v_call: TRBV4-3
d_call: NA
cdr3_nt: TGCGCCAGCAGCCAAGACCAGGGGAACACTGAAGCTTTCTTT
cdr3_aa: CASSQDQGNTEAFF

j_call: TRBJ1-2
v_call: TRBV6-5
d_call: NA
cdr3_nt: TGTGCCAGCAGCCCGGGAGCCGACTATGGCTACACCTTC
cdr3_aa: CASSPGADYGYTF

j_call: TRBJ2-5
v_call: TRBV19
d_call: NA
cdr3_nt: TGTGCCAGTAGTATAGTCGGGGATCAAGAGACCCAGTACTTC
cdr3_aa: CASSIVGDQETQYF

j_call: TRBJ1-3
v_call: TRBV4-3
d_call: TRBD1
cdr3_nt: TGCGCCAGCAGCCAAAACGCGGGACAGGAGGACCTTTTGGGAAACACCATATATTTT
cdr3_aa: CASSQNAGQEDLLGNTIYF

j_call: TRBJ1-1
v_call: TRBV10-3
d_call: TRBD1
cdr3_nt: TGTGCCATCAGTGATCCTGGACAGGGAGGGACTGAAGCTTTCTTT
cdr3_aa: CAISDPGQGGTEAFF

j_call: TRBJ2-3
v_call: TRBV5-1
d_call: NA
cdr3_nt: TGCGCCAGCAGCTTCGGGTCCCACACAGATACGCAGTATTTT
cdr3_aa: CASSFGSHTDTQYF